This T cell receptor (beta chain) was observed in a study of T cell responses to AZD1222 COVID-19 vaccine. Whole-study findings and limits: Among vaccine-associated CD4 TCRs, coverage spanned spike, with dominance at 160-218 and 743-854. Most donors were white British, females outnumbered males, and clonal diversity was possibly underestimated.

The CDR3 contains 13 residues. V lost 4 bases, J lost 7 bases, and 13 bases lay in between. Germline CDR1 KGHSH, CDR2 LQKENI. About this clone itself: As yet, its antigen is unknown.

Data came from immunoSEQ multiplex PCR; TCRdb stores just in-frame clones and leaves some out. In the table there are 130,000 or so clones, over 80% of which are singletons. Material: peripheral blood, obtained on day 0 of AZD1222 vaccination. V is TRBV18 and J is TRBJ1-2, with D possibly TRBD1 on 5 matching bases. This receptor was taken from an adult in good health. The CDR3 loop reads CASSRETELGYTF. For the CDR3, the DNA is TGTGCCAGCTCACGAGAGACAGAACTTGGCTACACCTTC. Full variable domain (rest looked up from reference TRBV18 and TRBJ1-2): NAGVMQNPRHLVRRRGQEARLRCSPMKGHSHVYWYRQLPEEGLKFMVYLQKENIIDESGMPKERFSAEFPKEGPSILRIQQVVRGDSAAYFCASSRETELGYTFGSGTRLTVV.